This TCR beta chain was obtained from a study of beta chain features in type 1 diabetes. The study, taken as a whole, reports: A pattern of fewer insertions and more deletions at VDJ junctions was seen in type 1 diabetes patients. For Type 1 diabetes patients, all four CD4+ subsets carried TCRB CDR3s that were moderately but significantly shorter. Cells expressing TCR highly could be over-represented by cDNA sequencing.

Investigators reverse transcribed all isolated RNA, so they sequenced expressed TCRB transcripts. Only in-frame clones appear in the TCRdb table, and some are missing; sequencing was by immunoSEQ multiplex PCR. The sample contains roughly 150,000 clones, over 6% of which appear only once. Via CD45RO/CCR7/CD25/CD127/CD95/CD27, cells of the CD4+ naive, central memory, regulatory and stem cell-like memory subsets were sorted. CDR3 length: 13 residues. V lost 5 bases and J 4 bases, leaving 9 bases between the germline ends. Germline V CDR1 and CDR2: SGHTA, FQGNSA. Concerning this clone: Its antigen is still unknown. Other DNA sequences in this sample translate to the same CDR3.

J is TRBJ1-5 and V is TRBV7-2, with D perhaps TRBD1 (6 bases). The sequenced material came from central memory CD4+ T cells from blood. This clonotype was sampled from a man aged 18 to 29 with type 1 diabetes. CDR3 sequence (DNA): TGTGCCAGCAGCCTACAGGGTAATCAGCCCCAGCATTTT. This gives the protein CASSLQGNQPQHF.